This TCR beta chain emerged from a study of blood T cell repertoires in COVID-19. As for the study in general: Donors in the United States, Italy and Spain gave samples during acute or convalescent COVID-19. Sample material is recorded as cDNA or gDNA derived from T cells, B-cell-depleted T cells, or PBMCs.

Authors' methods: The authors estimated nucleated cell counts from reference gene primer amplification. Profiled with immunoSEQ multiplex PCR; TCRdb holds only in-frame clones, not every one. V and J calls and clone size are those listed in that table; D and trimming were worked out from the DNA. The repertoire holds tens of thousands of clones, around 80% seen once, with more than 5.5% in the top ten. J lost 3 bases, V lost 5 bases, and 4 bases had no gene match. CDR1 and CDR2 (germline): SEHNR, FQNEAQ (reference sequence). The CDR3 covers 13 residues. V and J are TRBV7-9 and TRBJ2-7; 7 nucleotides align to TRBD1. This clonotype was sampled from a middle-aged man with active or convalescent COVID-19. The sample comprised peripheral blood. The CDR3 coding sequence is TGTGCCAGCAGCCTGGGACAGTTCTACGAGCAGTACGTC. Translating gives CASSLGQFYEQYV.